Listed below are T cell receptor beta chains from one sample, sequenced in a study of shared clonotypes between healthy human individuals. Method: immunoSEQ multiplex PCR; TCRdb's copy keeps in-frame clones and lacks some. The sample comprises 100,000 to 120,000 clones, around 65% of which are singletons, and about 24% rests with the top ten. Source material: memory CD8+ T cells sorted from blood. Receptor source: a woman aged 25 to 39 in good health. The CDR3 runs from the conserved cysteine through the conserved F or W. The order of the fields is D gene, V gene, clone size, J gene, CDR3 protein, CDR3 DNA. A D gene is named only where the DNA matches it firmly. For some rows the clone size is stated as once, few or many, or as a class when expanded; others skip it.

D gene: TRBD1
V gene: TRBV19
clone size: NA
J gene: TRBJ1-1
CDR3 protein: CASSIRGQGEAFF
CDR3 DNA: TGTGCCAGTAGTATCCGGGGACAGGGGGAAGCTTTCTTT

D gene: NA
V gene: TRBV5-1
clone size: NA
J gene: TRBJ2-7
CDR3 protein: CASSTSYEQYF
CDR3 DNA: TGCGCCAGCAGCACCAGTTACGAGCAGTACTTC

D gene: NA
V gene: TRBV4-1
clone size: NA
J gene: TRBJ2-7
CDR3 protein: CASSQVDGIGTYEQYF
CDR3 DNA: TGCGCCAGCAGCCAGGTCGACGGGATAGGGACCTACGAGCAGTACTTC

D gene: TRBD1
V gene: TRBV25-1
clone size: many
J gene: TRBJ2-7
CDR3 protein: CASTPQGASGEQYF
CDR3 DNA: TGTGCCAGCACTCCACAGGGGGCGTCAGGCGAGCAGTACTTC

D gene: NA
V gene: TRBV11-2
clone size: NA
J gene: TRBJ2-5
CDR3 protein: CASSLDYLRETQYF
CDR3 DNA: TGTGCCAGCAGCTTAGACTACCTGAGGGAGACCCAGTACTTC

D gene: TRBD2
V gene: TRBV4-1
clone size: many
J gene: TRBJ2-6
CDR3 protein: CASSHSDWASGSSSGANVLTF
CDR3 DNA: TGCGCCAGCAGCCACTCCGATTGGGCTAGCGGGAGCAGCTCTGGGGCCAACGTCCTGACTTTC

D gene: NA
V gene: TRBV28
clone size: NA
J gene: TRBJ1-2
CDR3 protein: CASQTQAMTNYGYTF
CDR3 DNA: TGTGCCAGCCAAACCCAGGCGATGACTAACTATGGCTACACCTTC

D gene: TRBD2
V gene: TRBV28
clone size: few
J gene: TRBJ2-7
CDR3 protein: CASWGRSISQSGAGAPYEQYF
CDR3 DNA: TGTGCCAGTTGGGGAAGGTCGATCAGCCAGTCGGGAGCGGGGGCCCCCTACGAGCAGTACTTC

D gene: NA
V gene: TRBV4-1
clone size: NA
J gene: TRBJ2-1
CDR3 protein: CASSQDRGPRLEQFF
CDR3 DNA: TGCGCCAGCAGCCAAGATCGAGGACCCCGCTTAGAGCAGTTCTTC

D gene: TRBD2
V gene: TRBV6-6
clone size: medium-sized
J gene: TRBJ2-1
CDR3 protein: CASSYLLAGVGGEQFF
CDR3 DNA: TGTGCCAGCAGTTACTTACTAGCGGGAGTTGGAGGAGAGCAGTTCTTC

D gene: TRBD2
V gene: TRBV4-2
clone size: once
J gene: TRBJ2-1
CDR3 protein: CASSPVTGTSGNEQFF
CDR3 DNA: TGTGCCAGCAGCCCCGTGACCGGGACTAGCGGCAATGAGCAGTTCTTC

D gene: TRBD1
V gene: TRBV29-1
clone size: NA
J gene: TRBJ1-1
CDR3 protein: CSVVTDRAWTEAFF
CDR3 DNA: TGCAGCGTAGTTACCGACAGGGCTTGGACTGAAGCTTTCTTT

D gene: NA
V gene: TRBV9
clone size: NA
J gene: TRBJ1-5
CDR3 protein: CASGGNQPQHF
CDR3 DNA: TGTGCCAGCGGCGGGAATCAGCCCCAGCATTTT

D gene: TRBD1
V gene: TRBV5-4
clone size: few
J gene: TRBJ2-1
CDR3 protein: CASSLDKGTGYNEQFF
CDR3 DNA: TGTGCCAGCAGCTTAGATAAAGGGACAGGTTACAATGAGCAGTTCTTC

D gene: TRBD2
V gene: TRBV19
clone size: NA
J gene: TRBJ2-1
CDR3 protein: CASSIFTSGIGQFF
CDR3 DNA: TGTGCCAGTAGTATATTTACTAGCGGGATCGGGCAGTTCTTC

D gene: TRBD1
V gene: TRBV5-8
clone size: NA
J gene: TRBJ2-7
CDR3 protein: CASSLVGGGSYEQYF
CDR3 DNA: TGTGCCAGCAGCTTGGTAGGGGGCGGCTCCTACGAGCAGTACTTC

D gene: NA
V gene: TRBV7-9
clone size: NA
J gene: TRBJ1-1
CDR3 protein: CASSTRSNTEAFF
CDR3 DNA: TGTGCCAGCAGCACCAGATCGAACACTGAAGCTTTCTTT

D gene: NA
V gene: TRBV15
clone size: NA
J gene: TRBJ2-2
CDR3 protein: CATSRDRAGKYTGELFF
CDR3 DNA: TGTGCCACCAGCAGAGATCGGGCAGGGAAATACACCGGGGAGCTGTTTTTT

D gene: NA
V gene: TRBV11-2
clone size: NA
J gene: TRBJ1-1
CDR3 protein: CASSHLPEAANTEAFF
CDR3 DNA: TGTGCCAGCAGCCACCTTCCGGAGGCAGCGAACACTGAAGCTTTCTTT

D gene: NA
V gene: TRBV7-2
clone size: NA
J gene: TRBJ1-1
CDR3 protein: CASSPRPTMNTEAFF
CDR3 DNA: TGTGCCAGCAGCCCCCGGCCAACCATGAACACTGAAGCTTTCTTT

D gene: NA
V gene: TRBV6-1
clone size: NA
J gene: TRBJ1-6
CDR3 protein: CASNPVSGENSPLHF
CDR3 DNA: TGTGCCAGCAACCCCGTAAGCGGTGAAAATTCACCCCTCCACTTT

D gene: NA
V gene: TRBV5-4
clone size: once
J gene: TRBJ2-7
CDR3 protein: CASSGGTGYEQYF
CDR3 DNA: TGTGCCAGCAGCGGTGGTACGGGGTACGAGCAGTACTTC

D gene: NA
V gene: TRBV6-5
clone size: NA
J gene: TRBJ2-7
CDR3 protein: CASMNPNYEQYF
CDR3 DNA: TGTGCCAGCATGAATCCAAACTACGAGCAGTACTTC

D gene: TRBD2
V gene: TRBV10-3
clone size: NA
J gene: TRBJ2-1
CDR3 protein: CAISEGGTSSRGEQFF
CDR3 DNA: TGTGCCATCAGTGAGGGAGGGACTAGCAGCAGGGGTGAGCAGTTCTTC

D gene: NA
V gene: TRBV25-1
clone size: NA
J gene: TRBJ1-4
CDR3 protein: CASSAPDVGATNEKLFF
CDR3 DNA: TGTGCCAGCAGTGCCCCAGATGTTGGTGCAACTAATGAAAAACTGTTTTTT

D gene: NA
V gene: TRBV10-1
clone size: few
J gene: TRBJ1-3
CDR3 protein: CASSEFSLARPNSGNTIYF
CDR3 DNA: TGCGCCAGCAGTGAGTTCTCCTTGGCGAGACCGAACTCTGGAAACACCATATATTTT

D gene: NA
V gene: TRBV9
clone size: NA
J gene: TRBJ2-2
CDR3 protein: CASSVNSGELFF
CDR3 DNA: TGTGCCAGCAGCGTGAATAGCGGGGAGCTGTTTTTT

D gene: TRBD2
V gene: TRBV10-3
clone size: NA
J gene: TRBJ2-7
CDR3 protein: CAISATRLAGDPEQYF
CDR3 DNA: TGTGCCATCAGTGCAACAAGACTAGCGGGAGATCCCGAGCAGTACTTC

D gene: NA
V gene: TRBV13
clone size: NA
J gene: TRBJ2-2
CDR3 protein: CASEGLADGELFF
CDR3 DNA: TGTGCCAGCGAGGGGCTAGCCGATGGGGAGCTGTTTTTT

D gene: NA
V gene: TRBV7-6
clone size: NA
J gene: TRBJ2-1
CDR3 protein: CASSLSVSSYNEQFF
CDR3 DNA: TGTGCCAGCAGCCTCAGCGTGAGCTCCTACAATGAGCAGTTCTTC

D gene: NA
V gene: TRBV11-2
clone size: NA
J gene: TRBJ1-1
CDR3 protein: CASSLNSNTEAFF
CDR3 DNA: TGTGCCAGCAGCCTCAACTCAAACACTGAAGCTTTCTTT

D gene: TRBD2
V gene: TRBV29-1
clone size: NA
J gene: TRBJ2-7
CDR3 protein: CSALAGINYEQYF
CDR3 DNA: TGCAGCGCCTTAGCGGGGATCAACTACGAGCAGTACTTC

D gene: NA
V gene: TRBV10-3
clone size: NA
J gene: TRBJ2-7
CDR3 protein: CAISVQGGYEQYF
CDR3 DNA: TGTGCCATCAGTGTACAGGGTGGCTACGAGCAGTACTTC

D gene: TRBD1
V gene: TRBV5-4
clone size: NA
J gene: TRBJ2-1
CDR3 protein: CASSLDQGASRYEQFF
CDR3 DNA: TGTGCCAGCAGCTTGGATCAGGGGGCAAGTAGATATGAGCAGTTCTTC

D gene: NA
V gene: TRBV7-8
clone size: NA
J gene: TRBJ1-1
CDR3 protein: CASTIRGQYTEAFF
CDR3 DNA: TGTGCCAGCACCATACGGGGCCAATACACTGAAGCTTTCTTT

D gene: TRBD1
V gene: TRBV27
clone size: NA
J gene: TRBJ2-2
CDR3 protein: CASSLSRDRGQYPNTGELFF
CDR3 DNA: TGTGCCAGCAGTTTATCAAGAGACAGGGGGCAATACCCGAACACCGGGGAGCTGTTTTTT

D gene: NA
V gene: TRBV18
clone size: NA
J gene: TRBJ1-5
CDR3 protein: CASSLRQERNQPQHF
CDR3 DNA: TGTGCCAGCTCACTTCGACAGGAACGCAATCAGCCCCAGCATTTT

D gene: NA
V gene: TRBV25-1
clone size: NA
J gene: TRBJ2-6
CDR3 protein: CASSSTGQSRANVLTF
CDR3 DNA: TGTGCCAGCAGTTCCACTGGACAAAGTCGGGCCAACGTCCTGACTTTC

D gene: NA
V gene: TRBV7-6
clone size: NA
J gene: TRBJ1-6
CDR3 protein: CASSLYAGPGSPLHF
CDR3 DNA: TGTGCCAGCAGCTTATACGCGGGTCCGGGTTCACCCCTCCACTTT

D gene: NA
V gene: TRBV2
clone size: NA
J gene: TRBJ1-5
CDR3 protein: CASSTRQGNQPQHF
CDR3 DNA: TGTGCCAGCAGCACTCGACAGGGCAATCAGCCCCAGCATTTT

D gene: NA
V gene: TRBV28
clone size: NA
J gene: TRBJ1-5
CDR3 protein: CASSYQISNQPQHF
CDR3 DNA: TGTGCCAGCAGTTATCAGATTAGCAATCAGCCCCAGCATTTT

D gene: NA
V gene: TRBV13
clone size: once
J gene: TRBJ2-7
CDR3 protein: CASSGWGEQYF
CDR3 DNA: TGTGCCAGCAGCGGGTGGGGCGAGCAGTACTTC

D gene: NA
V gene: TRBV6-5
clone size: NA
J gene: TRBJ2-1
CDR3 protein: CASSSRDRGLDNEQFF
CDR3 DNA: TGTGCCAGCAGTTCCCGGGACCGTGGCCTTGATAATGAGCAGTTCTTC

D gene: TRBD1
V gene: TRBV25-1
clone size: few
J gene: TRBJ2-3
CDR3 protein: CASSDKGTGNTDTQYF
CDR3 DNA: TGTGCCAGCAGTGATAAGGGGACAGGGAACACAGATACGCAGTATTTT

D gene: NA
V gene: TRBV9
clone size: NA
J gene: TRBJ1-1
CDR3 protein: CASRPSGDTEAFF
CDR3 DNA: TGTGCCAGCAGACCCTCGGGCGACACTGAAGCTTTCTTT

D gene: NA
V gene: TRBV4-1
clone size: few
J gene: TRBJ1-1
CDR3 protein: CASSHDLEGRRPNTEAFF
CDR3 DNA: TGCGCCAGCAGCCATGATCTAGAGGGGAGAAGGCCGAACACTGAAGCTTTCTTT

D gene: TRBD2
V gene: TRBV27
clone size: few
J gene: TRBJ2-7
CDR3 protein: CASSSIAGDEQYF
CDR3 DNA: TGTGCCAGCAGTTCAATAGCGGGGGACGAGCAGTACTTC

D gene: NA
V gene: TRBV30
clone size: NA
J gene: TRBJ1-1
CDR3 protein: CAWETGSGTEAFF
CDR3 DNA: TGTGCCTGGGAGACAGGATCGGGGACTGAAGCTTTCTTT

D gene: NA
V gene: TRBV28
clone size: NA
J gene: TRBJ1-3
CDR3 protein: CATLGAGNTIYF
CDR3 DNA: TGTGCCACGCTCGGGGCTGGAAACACCATATATTTT